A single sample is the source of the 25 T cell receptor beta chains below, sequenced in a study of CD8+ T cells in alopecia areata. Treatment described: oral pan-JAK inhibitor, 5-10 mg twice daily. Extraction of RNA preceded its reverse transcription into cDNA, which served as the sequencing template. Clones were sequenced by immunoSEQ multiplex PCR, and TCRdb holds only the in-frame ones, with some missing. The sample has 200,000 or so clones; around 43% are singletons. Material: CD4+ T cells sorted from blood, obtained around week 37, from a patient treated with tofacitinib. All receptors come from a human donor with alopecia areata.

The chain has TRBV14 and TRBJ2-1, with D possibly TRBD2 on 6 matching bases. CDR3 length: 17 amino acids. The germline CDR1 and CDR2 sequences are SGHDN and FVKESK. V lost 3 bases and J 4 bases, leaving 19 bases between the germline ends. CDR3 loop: CASSQRPGTEGYNEQFF. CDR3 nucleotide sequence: TGTGCCAGCAGCCAGAGACCTGGGACGGAGGGGTACAATGAGCAGTTCTTC.

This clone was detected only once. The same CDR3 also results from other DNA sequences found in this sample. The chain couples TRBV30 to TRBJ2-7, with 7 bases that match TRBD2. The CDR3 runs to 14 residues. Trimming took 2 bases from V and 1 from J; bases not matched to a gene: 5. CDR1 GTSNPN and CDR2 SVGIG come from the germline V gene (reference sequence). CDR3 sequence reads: CAWSRGSGSYEQYF. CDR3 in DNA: TGTGCCTGGAGTCGGGGTAGCGGGTCCTACGAGCAGTACTTC.

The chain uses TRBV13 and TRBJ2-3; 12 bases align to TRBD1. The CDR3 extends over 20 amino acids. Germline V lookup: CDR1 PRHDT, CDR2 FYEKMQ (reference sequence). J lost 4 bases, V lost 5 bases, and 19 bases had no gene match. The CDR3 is CASSETAGQGAGFSPDTQYF. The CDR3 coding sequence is TGTGCCAGCAGCGAAACCGCGGGACAGGGGGCCGGTTTTAGCCCAGATACGCAGTATTTT.

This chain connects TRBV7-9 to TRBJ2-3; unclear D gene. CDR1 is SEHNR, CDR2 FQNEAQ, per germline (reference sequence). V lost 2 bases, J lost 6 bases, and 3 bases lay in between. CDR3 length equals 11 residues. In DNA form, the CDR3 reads TGTGCCAGCAGCTTAATGGATACGCAGTATTTT. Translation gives CASSLMDTQYF.

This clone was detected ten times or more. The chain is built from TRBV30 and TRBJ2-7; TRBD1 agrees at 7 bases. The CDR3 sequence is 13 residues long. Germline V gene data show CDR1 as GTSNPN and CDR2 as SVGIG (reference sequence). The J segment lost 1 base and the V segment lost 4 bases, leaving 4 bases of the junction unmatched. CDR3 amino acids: CAWNRGGSYEQYF. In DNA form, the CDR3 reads TGTGCCTGGAACAGGGGTGGATCCTACGAGCAGTACTTC. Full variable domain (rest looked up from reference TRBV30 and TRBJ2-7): SQTIHQWPATLVQPVGSPLSLECTVEGTSNPNLYWYRQAAGRGLQLLFYSVGIGQISSEVPQNLSASRPQDRQFILSSKKLLLSDSGFYLCAWNRGGSYEQYFGPGTRLTVT.

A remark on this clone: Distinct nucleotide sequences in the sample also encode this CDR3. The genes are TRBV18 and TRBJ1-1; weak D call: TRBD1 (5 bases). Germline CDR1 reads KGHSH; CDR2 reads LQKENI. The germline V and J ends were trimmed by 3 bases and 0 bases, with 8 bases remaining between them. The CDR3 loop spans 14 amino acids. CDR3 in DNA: TGTGCCAGCTCACCTGGCAGGGTGAACACTGAAGCTTTCTTT. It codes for CASSPGRVNTEAFF.

CDR3 nucleotide sequence: TGTGCCAGCAGCGTGGCGGGAGGGAACACCGGGGAGCTGTTTTTT. Its protein product is CASSVAGGNTGELFF. The V call is TRBV9, the J call TRBJ2-2; 8 bases align to TRBD2. The V gene's germline CDR1 is SGDLS and CDR2 YYNGEE. CDR3 length: 15 amino acids. The J segment lost 1 base and the V segment lost 2 bases, leaving 1 base of the junction unmatched.

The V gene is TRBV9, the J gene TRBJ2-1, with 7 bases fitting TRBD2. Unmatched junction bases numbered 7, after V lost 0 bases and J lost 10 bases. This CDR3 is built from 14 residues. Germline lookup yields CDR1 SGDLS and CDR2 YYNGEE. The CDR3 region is CASSVAGGPEEQFF. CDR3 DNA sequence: TGTGCCAGCAGCGTAGCGGGAGGCCCCGAGGAGCAGTTCTTC.

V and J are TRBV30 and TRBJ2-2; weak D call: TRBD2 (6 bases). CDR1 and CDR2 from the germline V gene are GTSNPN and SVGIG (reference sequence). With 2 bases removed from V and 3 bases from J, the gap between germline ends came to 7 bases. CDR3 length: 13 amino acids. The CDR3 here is CAWSRRDTGELFF. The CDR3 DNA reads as TGTGCCTGGAGTAGGAGGGACACCGGGGAGCTGTTTTTT.

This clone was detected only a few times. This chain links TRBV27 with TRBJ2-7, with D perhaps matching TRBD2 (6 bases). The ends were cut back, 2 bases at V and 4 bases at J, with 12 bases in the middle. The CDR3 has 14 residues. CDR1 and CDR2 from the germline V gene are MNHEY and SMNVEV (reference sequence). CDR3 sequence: CASSLNSGLYEQYF. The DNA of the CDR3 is TGTGCCAGCAGTTTAAATAGCGGATTGTACGAGCAGTACTTC.

The CDR3: CASSWGPYNEQFF. In nucleotides, the CDR3 is TGTGCCAGCAGCTGGGGCCCGTACAATGAGCAGTTCTTC. This chain connects TRBV11-3 to TRBJ2-1; maybe TRBD1 (5 bases). CDR3 size: 13 residues. Trimming took off 4 bases at V and 4 bases at J, with 8 bases between the two ends. Germline CDR1 is SGHNT and CDR2 is YENEEA.

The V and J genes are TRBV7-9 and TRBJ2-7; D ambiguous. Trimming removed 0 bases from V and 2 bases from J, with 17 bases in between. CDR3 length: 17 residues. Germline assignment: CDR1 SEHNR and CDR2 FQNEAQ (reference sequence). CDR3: CASSLAVSQLGPYEQYF. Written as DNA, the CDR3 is TGTGCCAGCAGCTTAGCGGTTAGTCAGCTAGGCCCCTACGAGCAGTACTTC.

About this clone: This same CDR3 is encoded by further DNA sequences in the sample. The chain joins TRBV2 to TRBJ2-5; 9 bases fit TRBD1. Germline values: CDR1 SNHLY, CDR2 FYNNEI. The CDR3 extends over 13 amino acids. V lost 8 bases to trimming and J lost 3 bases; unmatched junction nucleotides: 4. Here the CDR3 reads CASLRDREETQYF. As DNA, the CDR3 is TGTGCCAGCTTGCGGGACAGGGAAGAGACCCAGTACTTC.

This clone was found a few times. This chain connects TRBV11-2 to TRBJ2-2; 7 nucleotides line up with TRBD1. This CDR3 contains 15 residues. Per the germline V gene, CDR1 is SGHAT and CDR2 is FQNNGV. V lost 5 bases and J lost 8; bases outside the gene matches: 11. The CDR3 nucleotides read TGTGCCAGCAGCCCGGGCAGGGGGAACGAGGGGGAGCTGTTTTTT. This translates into CASSPGRGNEGELFF.

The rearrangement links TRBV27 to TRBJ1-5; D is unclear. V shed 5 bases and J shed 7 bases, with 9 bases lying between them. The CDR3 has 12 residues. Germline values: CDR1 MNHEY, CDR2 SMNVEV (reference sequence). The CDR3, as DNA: TGTGCCAGCAGTACATACGGGCAGCCCCAGCATTTT. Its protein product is CASSTYGQPQHF.

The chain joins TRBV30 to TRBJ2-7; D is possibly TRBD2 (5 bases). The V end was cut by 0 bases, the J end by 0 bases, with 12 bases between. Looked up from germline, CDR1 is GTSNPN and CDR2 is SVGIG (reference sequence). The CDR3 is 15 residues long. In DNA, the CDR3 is TGTGCCTGGAGTGTAAGAGGGAGACTCTCCTACGAGCAGTACTTC. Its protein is CAWSVRGRLSYEQYF.

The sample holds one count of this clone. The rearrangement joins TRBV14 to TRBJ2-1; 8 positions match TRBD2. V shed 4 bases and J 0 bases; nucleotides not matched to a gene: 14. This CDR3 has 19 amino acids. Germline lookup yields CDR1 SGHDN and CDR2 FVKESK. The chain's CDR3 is CASSLELGLGLSSYNEQFF. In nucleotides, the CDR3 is TGTGCCAGCAGCCTAGAGTTGGGACTAGGGCTAAGCTCCTACAATGAGCAGTTCTTC.

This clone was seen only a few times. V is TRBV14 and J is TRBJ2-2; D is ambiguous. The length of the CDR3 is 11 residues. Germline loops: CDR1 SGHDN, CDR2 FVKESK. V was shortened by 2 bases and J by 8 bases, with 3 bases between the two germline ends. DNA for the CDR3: TGTGCCAGCAGCCAATATGGGGAGCTGTTTTTT. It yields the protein CASSQYGELFF.

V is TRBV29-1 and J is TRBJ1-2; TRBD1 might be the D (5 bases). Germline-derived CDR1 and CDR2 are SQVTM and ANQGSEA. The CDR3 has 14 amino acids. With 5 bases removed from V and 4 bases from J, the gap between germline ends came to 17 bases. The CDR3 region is CSVLGQLSSYGYTF. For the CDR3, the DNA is TGCAGCGTTCTTGGACAATTATCATCCTATGGCTACACCTTC.

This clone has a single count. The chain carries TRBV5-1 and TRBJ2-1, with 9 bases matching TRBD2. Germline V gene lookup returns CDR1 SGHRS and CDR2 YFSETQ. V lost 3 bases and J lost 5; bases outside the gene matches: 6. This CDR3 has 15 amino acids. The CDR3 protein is CASSSVAGENNEQFF. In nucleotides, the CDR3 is TGCGCCAGCAGCTCCGTAGCGGGAGAAAACAATGAGCAGTTCTTC.

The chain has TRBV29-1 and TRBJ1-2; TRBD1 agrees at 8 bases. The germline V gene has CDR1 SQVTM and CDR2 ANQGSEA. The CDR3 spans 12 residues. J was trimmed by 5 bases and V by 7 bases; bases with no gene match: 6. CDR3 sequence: CSAGQAFYGYTF. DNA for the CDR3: TGCAGCGCGGGACAGGCCTTTTATGGCTACACCTTC.

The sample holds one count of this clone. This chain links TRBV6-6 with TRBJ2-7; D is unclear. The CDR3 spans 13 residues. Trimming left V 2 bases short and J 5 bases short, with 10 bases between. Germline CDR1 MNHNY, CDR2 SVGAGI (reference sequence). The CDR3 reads CASSYRANDEQYF. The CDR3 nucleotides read TGTGCCAGCAGTTACAGGGCAAACGACGAGCAGTACTTC.

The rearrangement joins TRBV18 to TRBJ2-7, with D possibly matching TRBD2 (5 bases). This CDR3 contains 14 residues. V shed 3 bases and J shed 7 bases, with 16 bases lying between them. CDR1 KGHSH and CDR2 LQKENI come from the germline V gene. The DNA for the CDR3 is TGTGCCAGCTCACCTTCCGCTCTTCAGCGGGAGCAGTACTTC. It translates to CASSPSALQREQYF.

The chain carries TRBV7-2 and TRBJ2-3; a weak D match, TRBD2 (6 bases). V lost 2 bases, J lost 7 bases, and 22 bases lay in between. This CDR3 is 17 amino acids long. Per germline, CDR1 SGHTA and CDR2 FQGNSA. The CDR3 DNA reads TGTGCCAGCAGCTTACGAATCTCTAGCGTAAGGGTTTATACGCAGTATTTT. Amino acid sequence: CASSLRISSVRVYTQYF. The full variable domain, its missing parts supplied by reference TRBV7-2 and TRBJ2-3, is GAGVSQSPSNKVTEKGKDVELRCDPISGHTALYWYRQSLGQGLEFLIYFQGNSAPDKSGLPSDRFSAERTGGSVSTLTIQRTQQEDSAVYLCASSLRISSVRVYTQYFGPGTRLTVL.

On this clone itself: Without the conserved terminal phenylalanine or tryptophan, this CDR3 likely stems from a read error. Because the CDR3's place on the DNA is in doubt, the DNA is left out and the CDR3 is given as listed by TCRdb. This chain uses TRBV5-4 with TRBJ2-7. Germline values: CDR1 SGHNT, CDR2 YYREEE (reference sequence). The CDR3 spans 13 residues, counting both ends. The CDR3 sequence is CASSSSPGVDRAI.